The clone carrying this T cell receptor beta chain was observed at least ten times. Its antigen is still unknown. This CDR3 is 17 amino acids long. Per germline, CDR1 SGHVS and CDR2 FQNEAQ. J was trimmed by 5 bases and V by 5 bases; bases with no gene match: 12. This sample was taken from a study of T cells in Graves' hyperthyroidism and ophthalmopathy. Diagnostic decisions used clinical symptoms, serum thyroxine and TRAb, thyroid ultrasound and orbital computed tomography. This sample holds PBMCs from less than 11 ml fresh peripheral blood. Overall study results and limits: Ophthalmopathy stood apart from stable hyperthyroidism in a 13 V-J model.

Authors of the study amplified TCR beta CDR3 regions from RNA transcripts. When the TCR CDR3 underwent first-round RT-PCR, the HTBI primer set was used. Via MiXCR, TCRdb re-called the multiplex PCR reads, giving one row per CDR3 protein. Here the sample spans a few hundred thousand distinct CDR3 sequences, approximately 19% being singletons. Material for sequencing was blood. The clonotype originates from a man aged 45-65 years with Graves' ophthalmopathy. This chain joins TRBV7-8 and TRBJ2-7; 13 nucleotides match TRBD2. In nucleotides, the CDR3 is TGTGCCAGCAGCCCTCGCGGACTAGCGGGAGCCGCCAACGAGCAGTACTTC. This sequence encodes CASSPRGLAGAANEQYF.